The 25 T cell receptor beta chains in this list originate from one sample, sequenced in a study of T cell responses to AZD1222 COVID-19 vaccine. TCRdb's copy holds only in-frame clones and misses some; the assay was immunoSEQ multiplex PCR. Of about 110,000 clones listed, approximately 90% are singletons. Source: peripheral blood, taken 28 days after the second AZD1222 dose. The receptor set was obtained from an adult who received the AZD1222 COVID-19 vaccine.

This clone was recorded only once. One junction end does not reproduce the germline sequence, and a read error may be involved. This rearrangement joins TRBV5-6 to TRBJ2-7; 8 bases line up with TRBD2. The CDR3 consists of 14 residues. Germline V gene sequence: CDR1 SGHDT, CDR2 YYEEEE. CDR3 in DNA: TGTGCCAGCAGCTTGCGGGAGGGCCCCTACCAGCAGTACTTC. Translation gives CASSLREGPYQQYF.

This clone was counted a single time. The V call is TRBV6-2 or TRBV6-3, the J call TRBJ2-3; 7 bases line up with TRBD1. The CDR3 is 15 amino acids. CDR1 and CDR2 (germline): MNHEY, SVGEGT. V lost 4 bases and J lost 6; bases outside the gene matches: 10. The DNA of the CDR3 is TGTGCCAGCAGTTCTAGGGGGCACATTAGGGATACGCAGTATTTT. This gives the protein CASSSRGHIRDTQYF.

The gene calls are TRBV7-9 and TRBJ2-6, with TRBD1 matching 7 bases. Trimming took 5 bases from V and 1 from J; bases not matched to a gene: 14. The CDR3 is 19 residues long. Germline lookup yields CDR1 SEHNR and CDR2 FQNEAQ (reference sequence). The CDR3 DNA sequence: TGTGCCAGCAGCACACACCGGGACAGAGCCCGATCTGGGGCCAACGTCCTGACTTTC. This encodes CASSTHRDRARSGANVLTF.

The chain is built from TRBV6-6 and TRBJ2-2, with D tentatively TRBD1 (6 bases). In germline, CDR1 is MNHNY, CDR2 SVGAGI (reference sequence). This CDR3 is 14 amino acids long. Trimming removed 7 bases at V and 4 bases at J, with 13 bases between. As DNA, the CDR3 is TGTGCCAGCACGGTAGGGGGAAGCACCGGGGAGCTGTTTTTT. Its translation is CASTVGGSTGELFF.

The V gene is TRBV27, the J gene TRBJ2-7; TRBD1 agrees at 8 bases. Trimming at V came to 4 bases and at J to 3 bases, leaving 2 bases not matched to a gene. Per germline, CDR1 MNHEY and CDR2 SMNVEV (reference sequence). This CDR3 has 13 amino acids. CDR3 residues: CASSSTGGYEQYF. The CDR3 DNA follows: TGTGCCAGCAGTTCAACAGGGGGCTACGAGCAGTACTTC.

This clone was found a few times. The rearrangement joins TRBV5-1 to TRBJ2-5, with D possibly TRBD2 on 5 matching bases. The CDR3 loop spans 15 amino acids. V lost 4 bases to trimming and J lost 2 bases, with 15 bases between them. Per germline, CDR1 SGHRS and CDR2 YFSETQ. For the CDR3, the DNA is TGCGCCAGCAGCGGAAGACCAGAGGGTCAAGAGACCCAGTACTTC. This gives the protein CASSGRPEGQETQYF.

The rearrangement joins TRBV10-3 to TRBJ2-3; D is unresolved. The CDR3 has 13 residues. Per germline, CDR1 ENHRY and CDR2 SYGVKD. With 6 bases removed from V and 6 bases from J, the gap between germline ends came to 13 bases. CDR3 bases: TGTGCCATCAGCGGACGCTGGGATGATACGCAGTATTTT. It encodes CAISGRWDDTQYF.

The chain carries TRBV9 and TRBJ1-1; D is undetermined. The CDR3 loop spans 14 amino acids. V was shortened by 0 bases and J by 3 bases, with 9 bases between the two germline ends. Germline lookup yields CDR1 SGDLS and CDR2 YYNGEE. The CDR3: CASSVEQLDTEAFF. Written as DNA, the CDR3 is TGTGCCAGCAGCGTAGAACAGCTCGACACTGAAGCTTTCTTT.

The chain couples TRBV7-3 to TRBJ1-1, with 7 bases fitting TRBD1. Germline V CDR1 and CDR2: SGHTA, FQGTGA. Trimming cost V 3 bases and J 3 bases; bases outside gene matches: 7. The CDR3 runs to 15 residues. In nucleotides, the CDR3 is TGTGCCAGCAGCTTCGGGACAGCCTTCGACACTGAAGCTTTCTTT. Protein sequence: CASSFGTAFDTEAFF.

This clone was seen just once. The V gene is TRBV7-8, the J gene TRBJ2-5, with D uncertain. Trimming removed 6 bases from V and 7 bases from J, with 18 bases in between. Germline loops: CDR1 SGHVS, CDR2 FQNEAQ. The CDR3 spans 14 residues. The CDR3 DNA is TGTGCCAGCAGAAAACAGCGTGGAGAGGCGACCCAGTACTTC. This encodes CASRKQRGEATQYF. Based on the CDR3 plus reference TRBV7-8 and TRBJ2-5, the full variable domain is GAGVSQSPRYKVAKRGQDVALRCDPISGHVSLFWYQQALGQGPEFLTYFQNEAQLDKSGLPSDRFFAERPEGSVSTLKIQRTQQEDSAVYLCASRKQRGEATQYFGPGTRLLVL.

This chain links TRBV12-5 with TRBJ1-5; D unresolved. The CDR3 extends over 13 amino acids. The germline V gene encodes CDR1 LGHNT and CDR2 FRNRAP. V lost 1 base and J 2 bases, leaving 3 bases between the germline ends. The CDR3 bases are TGTGCTAGTGGTTTGGAGGGCAATCAGCCCCAGCATTTT. This encodes CASGLEGNQPQHF.

This chain connects TRBV9 to TRBJ1-2; tentative D call: TRBD1 (6 bases). The CDR3 has 13 amino acids. Trimming shortened V by 1 base and J by 8 bases, and 12 bases separated the two germline ends. Looked up from germline, CDR1 is SGDLS and CDR2 is YYNGEE. As DNA, the CDR3 is TGTGCCAGCAGCGTACGCCAAACAGGGGGCTACACCTTC. Translation gives CASSVRQTGGYTF.

V is TRBV5-1 and J is TRBJ1-1, with D unresolved. Trimming cost V 0 bases and J 0 bases, with 9 bases left between them. The CDR3 covers 15 residues. Germline-derived CDR1 and CDR2 are SGHRS and YFSETQ. In DNA, the CDR3 is TGCGCCAGCAGCTTGGATGGAGCATTGAACACTGAAGCTTTCTTT. Translated: CASSLDGALNTEAFF.

V and J are TRBV24-1 and TRBJ2-7, with 10 bases aligning to TRBD1. V lost 4 bases and J lost 10; bases outside the gene matches: 6. The CDR3 length is 13 residues. Germline-derived CDR1 and CDR2 are KGHDR and SFDVKD. This CDR3 is CATSEWTGGEQYF. In DNA form, the CDR3 reads TGTGCCACCAGTGAGTGGACAGGGGGGGAACAGTACTTC.

The chain links TRBV7-6 to TRBJ1-2, with D unresolved. The CDR3 loop spans 14 amino acids. Germline CDR1 reads SGHVS; CDR2 reads FNYEAQ. Trimming shortened V by 5 bases and J by 10 bases, and 20 bases separated the two germline ends. The CDR3 DNA is TGTGCCAGCAGCAAGGAAAGCCGGTCCAGTATCTACACCTTC. It codes for CASSKESRSSIYTF.

In its sample, this clone was seen once. The chain recombines TRBV5-1 with TRBJ2-3, with 8 nucleotides matching TRBD2. Germline-derived CDR1 and CDR2 are SGHRS and YFSETQ. This CDR3 comprises 15 residues. V gave up 2 bases and J gave up 6 bases; unmatched junction bases: 8. The CDR3 sequence is CASSLPGRAGDTQYF. The CDR3 DNA reads as TGCGCCAGCAGCTTACCCGGGAGGGCCGGGGATACGCAGTATTTT.

This clone has only a few counts. The rearrangement links TRBV19 to TRBJ1-5; the match to TRBD1 covers 8 bases. This CDR3 has 14 residues. Germline assignment: CDR1 LNHDA and CDR2 SQIVND (reference sequence). The V and J ends lost 3 bases and 5 bases, in that order; junction bases with no gene match: 3. In nucleotides, the CDR3 is TGTGCCAGTAGTATCGACAGGGGCCATCAGCCCCAGCATTTT. It yields the protein CASSIDRGHQPQHF.

The chain uses TRBV6-5 and TRBJ2-3; 8 nucleotides align to TRBD1. Germline-derived CDR1 and CDR2 are MNHEY and SVGAGI. Trimming at V came to 6 bases and at J to 5 bases, leaving 4 bases not matched to a gene. This CDR3 contains 13 residues. The CDR3 loop is CASRGTGRDTQYF. The CDR3 DNA is TGTGCCAGCAGGGGGACAGGAAGAGATACGCAGTATTTT.

The V and J genes are TRBV30 and TRBJ1-1; D is perhaps TRBD1 (5 bases). The CDR3 is 12 amino acids. The germline V gene encodes CDR1 GTSNPN and CDR2 SVGIG (reference sequence). V shed 3 bases and J shed 1 base, with 6 bases lying between them. The CDR3 is CAWRTGNTEAFF. CDR3 DNA sequence: TGTGCCTGGAGAACAGGGAACACTGAAGCTTTCTTT.

The table lists this clone with a count of one. This rearrangement joins TRBV7-9 to TRBJ1-1, with D perhaps matching TRBD1 (5 bases). The CDR3 has 15 amino acids. The germline gives CDR1 SEHNR, CDR2 FQNEAQ (reference sequence). The V end lost 4 bases, the J end lost 1 base, and 13 bases lay between the germline ends. The CDR3 sequence is CASSWRDGENTEAFF. CDR3 in DNA: TGTGCCAGCAGCTGGCGGGACGGGGAGAACACTGAAGCTTTCTTT.

This chain joins TRBV18 and TRBJ1-3; D gene unclear. The CDR3 has 17 amino acids. Per germline, CDR1 KGHSH and CDR2 LQKENI. V was clipped by 3 bases and J by 4 bases, with 19 bases between them. The CDR3 DNA is TGTGCCAGCTCACCGAGGACTTCTGGAAGTGGGGGAAACACCATATATTTT. Protein sequence: CASSPRTSGSGGNTIYF.

Note on this clone: Other DNA sequences in the sample encode the same CDR3. Here the CDR3 DNA reads TGTGCCAGCAGCCAAGGGGGGAGAGCTAACTATGGCTACACCTTC. Encoded protein: CASSQGGRANYGYTF. The genes are TRBV9 and TRBJ1-2; maybe TRBD1 (6 bases). V was cut by 4 bases and J by 0 bases, with 13 bases left in between. This CDR3 is 15 amino acids long. CDR1 and CDR2 (germline): SGDLS, YYNGEE.

V is TRBV5-6 and J is TRBJ1-1; D is uncertain. V shed 3 bases and J shed 3 bases, with 18 bases lying between them. The CDR3 contains 16 residues. The V gene's germline CDR1 is SGHDT and CDR2 YYEEEE. The CDR3 bases are TGTGCCAGCAGCTACCGTCCTAATGGGAGAGACACTGAAGCTTTCTTT. Translation: CASSYRPNGRDTEAFF.

The chain carries TRBV24-1 and TRBJ2-3; 7 nucleotides agree with TRBD1. CDR3 size: 15 residues. With 4 bases clipped from V and 1 base from J, the junction kept 4 bases outside the gene matches. Germline CDR1 reads KGHDR; CDR2 reads SFDVKD. CDR3 bases: TGTGCCACCAGTGAGTTGGGACAGCGCACAGATACGCAGTATTTT. It specifies CATSELGQRTDTQYF.

The chain uses TRBV19 and TRBJ2-3, with a possible D match to TRBD2 (6 bases). V lost 1 base and J lost 4, with 18 bases in between. The germline CDR1 and CDR2 sequences are LNHDA and SQIVND (reference sequence). The CDR3 contains 17 residues. CDR3 DNA sequence: TGTGCCAGTAGTATAGTTTTCGGAGCGGGTATCGCAGATACGCAGTATTTT. Translating gives CASSIVFGAGIADTQYF.